The source of this T cell receptor beta chain is a study of T cell repertoires in cytomegalovirus infection. Study-wide context: Use of recently identified HLA-C-restricted and well-studied HLA-B-restricted CMV epitopes was part of the study.

The CDR3 has 17 amino acids. V gave up 4 bases and J gave up 0 bases; unmatched junction bases: 7. Germline V gene lookup returns CDR1 MGHDK and CDR2 SYGVNS. Concerning this clonotype: Its cognate antigen is unknown.

TCRdb reanalysed the reads using MiXCR and keeps one entry per CDR3 protein. The table shows some 940,000 distinct CDR3 sequences, with roughly 31% occurring only once. The sequence was collected from a human donor in good health (CMV status not recorded). Some clones in this sample may be carry-over from other donors' samples. This chain connects TRBV25-1 to TRBJ1-3, with 9 bases that match TRBD1. Sequencing used cultured CD8+ T cells from PBMCs, obtained from culture after CMV antigen stimulation. The CDR3 sequence: CASSGGDRVYSGNTIYF. DNA for the CDR3: TGTGCCAGCAGTGGAGGGGACAGGGTGTACTCTGGAAACACCATATATTTT.